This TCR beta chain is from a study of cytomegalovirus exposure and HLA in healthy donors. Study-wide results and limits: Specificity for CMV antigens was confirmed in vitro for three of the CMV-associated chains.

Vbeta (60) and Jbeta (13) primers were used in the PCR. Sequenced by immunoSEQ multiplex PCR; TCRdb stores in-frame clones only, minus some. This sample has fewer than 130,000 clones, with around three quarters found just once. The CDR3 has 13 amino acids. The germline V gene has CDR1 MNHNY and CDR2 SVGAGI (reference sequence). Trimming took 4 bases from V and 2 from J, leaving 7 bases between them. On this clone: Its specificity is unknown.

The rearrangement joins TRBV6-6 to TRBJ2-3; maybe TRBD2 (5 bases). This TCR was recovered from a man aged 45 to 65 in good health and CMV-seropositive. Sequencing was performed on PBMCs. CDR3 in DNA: TGTGCCAGCAGTTCGACTACCACAGATACGCAGTATTTT. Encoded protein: CASSSTTTDTQYF.